These T cell receptor beta chains were read from a single sample in a study of T cell responses to AZD1222 COVID-19 vaccine. Clones were read by immunoSEQ multiplex PCR, and TCRdb kept only the in-frame ones, dropping some. The sample includes around 69,000 clones, about 88% of them seen just once. The sample was peripheral blood, taken on day 0 of AZD1222 vaccination. Every receptor here comes from an adult in good health. The CDR3 runs from the conserved cysteine through the conserved F or W. Fields, in order: V gene, J gene, D gene, clone size, CDR3 protein, CDR3 DNA. A D gene is named only where the DNA matches it firmly. Where a row states a size, it is once, few, many or the class of an expanded clone; other rows omit it.

>TRBV9|TRBJ2-3|TRBD2|few
CASSFASGGLDTQYF
TGTGCCAGCAGCTTCGCTAGCGGGGGGTTAGATACGCAGTATTTT
>TRBV24-1|TRBJ2-3|.|.
CATSDFWGGGTDTQYF
TGTGCCACCAGTGATTTCTGGGGGGGCGGCACAGATACGCAGTATTTT
>TRBV12-5|TRBJ1-5|.|.
CASGWGLIQGWSNQPQHF
TGTGCTAGTGGTTGGGGGTTAATTCAGGGTTGGAGCAATCAGCCCCAGCATTTT
>TRBV5-6|TRBJ1-2|.|.
CASSLISSPGYTF
TGTGCCAGCAGCTTAATCTCGTCACCAGGCTACACCTTC
>TRBV7-2|TRBJ2-5|TRBD2|.
CASSSVGLAGETQYF
TGTGCCAGCAGCTCCGTGGGGCTAGCGGGCGAGACCCAGTACTTC
>TRBV6-2/TRBV6-3|TRBJ1-5|.|.
CASSRGAGQPGNQPQHF
TGTGCCAGCAGCCGCGGCGCAGGACAGCCGGGCAATCAGCCCCAGCATTTT
>TRBV7-6|TRBJ1-4|.|.
CASSQTDILDEKLFF
TGTGCCAGCAGCCAAACGGATATTTTGGATGAAAAACTGTTTTTT
>TRBV5-1|TRBJ2-7|TRBD2|once
CASSTSAGVHEQYF
TGCGCCAGCAGCACCTCAGCGGGAGTCCACGAGCAGTACTTC
>TRBV3-1/TRBV3-2|TRBJ1-1|.|.
CASSQRPGREAFF
TGTGCCAGCAGCCAACGACCCGGAAGGGAAGCTTTCTTT
>TRBV30|TRBJ2-1|.|.
CAWSLGLYNEQFF
TGTGCCTGGAGTCTAGGACTCTACAATGAGCAGTTCTTC
>TRBV5-1|TRBJ2-1|.|.
CASSSLRTETDEQFF
TGCGCCAGCAGCTCATTAAGGACCGAAACCGATGAGCAGTTCTTC
>TRBV5-1|TRBJ2-3|.|.
CASSLAGGGSNTDTQYF
TGCGCCAGCAGCTTGGCCGGTGGGGGTTCTAACACAGATACGCAGTATTTT
>TRBV10-3|TRBJ1-2|.|.
CAIRATQGVYGYTF
TGTGCCATCAGGGCGACACAGGGTGTCTATGGCTACACCTTC
>TRBV29-1|TRBJ1-2|.|.
CSVGQGLGVYGYTF
TGCAGCGTTGGGCAGGGCTTGGGGGTCTATGGCTACACCTTC
>TRBV6-6|TRBJ2-2|.|.
CASRSQGNTGELFF
TGTGCCAGCAGGTCACAGGGGAACACCGGGGAGCTGTTTTTT
>TRBV7-2|TRBJ2-1|TRBD2|.
CASSFVSGNDNEQFF
TGTGCCAGCAGCTTTGTCAGCGGGAACGACAATGAGCAGTTCTTC
>TRBV28|TRBJ1-6|TRBD1|.
CASSRDRGVLSPLHF
TGTGCCAGCAGTCGGGACAGGGGCGTTTTGTCACCCCTCCACTTT
>TRBV14|TRBJ2-1|TRBD1|.
CASSPGTAFNEQFF
TGTGCCAGCAGCCCCGGGACAGCTTTCAATGAGCAGTTCTTC
>TRBV6-4|TRBJ2-1|TRBD2|.
CASSAGTSGYNEQFF
TGTGCCAGCAGCGCCGGGACTAGCGGTTACAATGAGCAGTTCTTC
>TRBV28|TRBJ2-5|.|.
CASKDPGGFQETQYF
TGTGCCAGCAAGGACCCGGGCGGTTTCCAAGAGACCCAGTACTTC
>TRBV5-1|TRBJ1-3|.|.
CASSLVTGNTIYF
TGCGCCAGCAGCTTGGTAACTGGAAACACCATATATTTT
>TRBV11-3|TRBJ2-5|.|.
CASSGAGDQETQYF
TGTGCCAGCTCAGGGGCGGGGGATCAAGAGACCCAGTACTTC
>TRBV12-3/TRBV12-4|TRBJ1-1|.|.
CASSRRRGMEAFF
TGTGCCAGCAGCCGACGGAGGGGTATGGAGGCTTTCTTT
>TRBV19|TRBJ1-5|.|medium-sized
CASSTHSGHQPQHF
TGTGCCAGTAGTACTCACAGCGGACATCAGCCCCAGCATTTT
>TRBV18|TRBJ1-1|.|.
CASSPLTGLAEAFF
TGTGCCAGCTCACCCCTCACAGGGCTCGCTGAAGCTTTCTTT
>TRBV10-1|TRBJ2-4|.|.
CASSGGAAKNIQYF
TGCGCCAGCAGTGGGGGGGCGGCCAAAAACATTCAGTACTTC
>TRBV7-9|TRBJ2-3|TRBD1|once
CASSTRGPDTQYF
TGTGCCAGCAGCACCAGGGGGCCAGATACGCAGTATTTT
>TRBV5-4|TRBJ2-3|TRBD1|.
CASSSGQASTDTQYF
TGTGCCAGCAGCTCCGGACAGGCGAGCACAGATACGCAGTATTTT
>TRBV5-4|TRBJ2-5|TRBD2|.
CASSIPTSGGQETQYF
TGTGCCAGCAGCATTCCGACTAGCGGAGGTCAAGAGACCCAGTACTTC
>TRBV7-2|TRBJ2-2|TRBD1|.
CASSLEGQGFMGTGELFF
TGTGCCAGCAGCTTAGAGGGACAGGGGTTTATGGGCACCGGGGAGCTGTTTTTT
>TRBV18|TRBJ1-3|.|.
CASSLRDGVSGNTIYF
TGTGCCAGCTCTCTCCGGGACGGAGTCTCTGGAAACACCATATATTTT
>TRBV7-2|TRBJ1-5|TRBD1|.
CASSQDRVWGNQPQHF
TGTGCCAGCAGCCAAGACAGGGTTTGGGGCAATCAGCCCCAGCATTTT
>TRBV19|TRBJ2-1|.|.
CASSINMGEQFF
TGTGCCAGTAGTATTAATATGGGTGAGCAGTTCTTC
>TRBV10-2|TRBJ1-4|.|.
CASREGGTNEKLFF
TGCGCCAGCAGGGAGGGGGGCACTAATGAAAAACTGTTTTTT
>TRBV6-6|TRBJ2-3|.|.
CASRDDSFSTDTQYF
TGTGCCAGCAGAGACGATAGCTTTAGCACAGATACGCAGTATTTT
>TRBV28|TRBJ2-5|.|.
CASSGGVAQETQYF
TGTGCCAGCAGTGGAGGGGTAGCACAAGAGACCCAGTACTTC
>TRBV28|TRBJ1-5|.|.
CASSSPFQPQHF
TGTGCCAGCAGTTCCCCCTTTCAGCCCCAGCATTTT
>TRBV11-2|TRBJ2-5|.|.
CASSLRGDLNQETQYF
TGTGCCAGCAGCTTAAGGGGAGACCTGAACCAAGAGACCCAGTACTTC
>TRBV19|TRBJ1-2|TRBD1|few
CASSMEDRDYGYTF
TGTGCCAGTAGTATGGAAGACAGGGACTATGGCTACACCTTC
>TRBV5-1|TRBJ1-4|TRBD1|.
CASSLGQGGEKLFF
TGCGCCAGCAGCTTGGGACAGGGCGGGGAAAAACTGTTTTTT
>TRBV11-2|TRBJ1-1|.|.
CASSLVGSTEAFF
TGTGCCAGCAGCTTAGTAGGCAGCACTGAAGCTTTCTTT
>TRBV5-1|TRBJ1-2|.|.
CASSTQGDGYTF
TGCGCCAGCAGCACCCAGGGCGATGGCTACACCTTC
>TRBV6-5|TRBJ2-5|TRBD2|.
CASSYEGLGETQYF
TGTGCCAGCAGTTACGAGGGACTAGGGGAGACCCAGTACTTC
>TRBV10-2|TRBJ1-2|.|.
CASSEKTDYGYTF
TGCGCCAGCAGTGAGAAGACAGACTATGGCTACACCTTC
>TRBV4-1|TRBJ1-4|.|.
CASSQRSGGAYEKLFF
TGCGCCAGCAGCCAGAGATCCGGGGGGGCATATGAAAAACTGTTTTTT
>TRBV15|TRBJ1-1|.|.
CATSRPNTEAFF
TGTGCCACCAGCAGACCGAACACTGAAGCTTTCTTT
>TRBV29-1|TRBJ2-7|.|.
CSVEGYTYEQYF
TGCAGCGTTGAAGGCTACACCTACGAGCAGTACTTC
>TRBV9|TRBJ2-5|.|.
CASSGRGIADQETQYF
TGTGCCAGCAGCGGGAGGGGGATAGCGGATCAAGAGACCCAGTACTTC
>TRBV10-3|TRBJ2-5|.|.
CAISSQETQYF
TGTGCCATCAGCTCCCAAGAGACCCAGTACTTC
>TRBV11-2|TRBJ1-4|TRBD1|.
CASSPDRAREKLFF
TGTGCCAGCAGTCCCGACAGGGCGAGAGAAAAACTGTTTTTT
>TRBV11-3|TRBJ2-5|TRBD2|.
CASSFRGDQETQYF
TGTGCCAGCAGCTTTCGGGGGGACCAAGAGACCCAGTACTTC
>TRBV29-1|TRBJ1-4|TRBD1|.
CSVRETGEGGKLFF
TGCAGCGTTAGAGAGACAGGGGAAGGCGGAAAACTGTTTTTT
>TRBV12-5|TRBJ1-1|.|.
CASALNGVFTEAFF
TGTGCTAGTGCCCTAAACGGGGTTTTCACTGAAGCTTTCTTT
>TRBV24-1|TRBJ2-5|TRBD1|.
CATSDQTGGPETQYF
TGTGCCACCAGTGACCAGACAGGGGGCCCAGAGACCCAGTACTTC
>TRBV19|TRBJ1-6|.|.
CASKGSSSYNSPLHF
TGTGCCAGTAAGGGCAGTAGCTCCTATAATTCACCCCTCCACTTT
>TRBV10-3|TRBJ2-5|TRBD2|.
CASRLAGEETQYF
TGTGCCAGCCGACTAGCGGGTGAAGAGACCCAGTACTTC
>TRBV5-6|TRBJ1-1|.|.
CASSLAPTGSTEAFF
TGTGCCAGCAGCTTGGCCCCGACAGGATCCACTGAAGCTTTCTTT
>TRBV7-4|TRBJ1-5|.|.
CASSLEAAGGNQPQHF
TGTGCCAGCAGCTTAGAAGCGGCGGGAGGCAATCAGCCCCAGCATTTT